Below are 30 T cell receptor beta chains sequenced from a single sample in a study of early T cells in non-severe SARS-CoV-2 infection. From the 5' RACE reads, TCRdb called clonotypes with MiXCR, one entry per CDR3 protein. The sample yields more than 50,000 distinct CDR3 sequences, 10% to 15% seen once. The sequencing here drew on whole blood, taken at baseline. These receptor sequences come from an adult who was a healthcare worker with PCR-confirmed SARS-CoV-2 infection or an uninfected control (not recorded which).

The sample holds many counts of this clonotype. This chain uses TRBV4-3 with TRBJ1-5, with D possibly being TRBD1 (6 bases). From germline, CDR1 is LGHNA and CDR2 YSLEER. The CDR3 runs 15 residues. The germline V and J ends were trimmed by 0 bases and 2 bases, with 8 bases remaining between them. CDR3 region: CASSQDAGGNQPQHF. CDR3 sequence (DNA): TGCGCCAGCAGCCAAGACGCAGGGGGCAATCAGCCCCAGCATTTT.

This sequence joins TRBV3-1 and TRBJ2-2; 7 nucleotides align to TRBD1. The CDR3 loop spans 16 amino acids. Germline values: CDR1 LGHDT, CDR2 YNNKEL (reference sequence). With 2 bases clipped from V and 2 bases from J, the junction kept 5 bases outside the gene matches. CDR3 region: CASSQLRDRNTGELFF. DNA for the CDR3: TGTGCCAGCAGCCAATTGAGGGACAGAAACACCGGGGAGCTGTTTTTT.

The rearrangement joins TRBV20-1 to TRBJ2-5, with D uncertain. V dropped 7 bases and J dropped 1 base, with 4 bases sitting between them. The germline gives CDR1 DFQATT, CDR2 SNEGSKA (reference sequence). This CDR3 region has 10 residues. In DNA form, the CDR3 reads TGCAGTGTGGCCCAAGAGACCCAGTACTTC. The encoded protein is CSVAQETQYF.

CDR3 bases: TGCGCCAGCAGCCAAGAGGGTCTGCTTCAAGAGACCCAGTACTTC. Translated, it gives CASSQEGLLQETQYF. J is TRBJ2-5 and V is TRBV4-1; D is unclear. V was pared by 0 bases and J by 2 bases, with 10 bases between. The germline V gene has CDR1 MGHRA and CDR2 YSYEKL. The CDR3 loop spans 15 amino acids.

V usage is TRBV7-9 and J usage is TRBJ2-4; no clear D gene. The CDR3 spans 17 residues. The V end lost 4 bases, the J end lost 1 base, and 17 bases lay between the germline ends. The germline CDR1 and CDR2 sequences are SEHNR and FQNEAQ (reference sequence). The CDR3 sequence is CASSSTWTDFAKNIQYF. In DNA form, the CDR3 reads TGTGCCAGCAGCTCGACTTGGACCGACTTTGCCAAAAACATTCAGTACTTC. The complete variable domain, with remaining parts taken from reference TRBV7-9 and TRBJ2-4, reads DTGVSQNPRHKITKRGQNVTFRCDPISEHNRLYWYRQTLGQGPEFLTYFQNEAQLEKSRLLSDRFSAERPKGSFSTLEIQRTEQGDSAMYLCASSSTWTDFAKNIQYFGAGTRLSVL.

The sample holds a few counts of this clonotype. V gene TRBV12-3 or TRBV12-4 combines with J gene TRBJ2-2; perhaps TRBD1 as D (5 bases). The CDR3 has 15 residues. Deletions cut 2 bases from V and 5 bases from J, with 12 bases between. The CDR3 region has the DNA TGTGCCAGCAGTTTATCTCAGGGTAGAACCGGGGAGCTGTTTTTT. Encoded protein: CASSLSQGRTGELFF.

This clonotype was observed many times. The V and J genes are TRBV20-1 and TRBJ2-3, with 9 bases matching TRBD2. Trimming took 1 base from V and 4 from J; bases not matched to a gene: 3. Looked up from germline, CDR1 is DFQATT and CDR2 is SNEGSKA (reference sequence). The CDR3 is 14 residues long. CDR3 in DNA: TGCAGTGCTAGAGGCGGGGGGGCCGCAGATACGCAGTATTTT. Translated, it gives CSARGGGAADTQYF.

The chain links TRBV7-2 to TRBJ2-3, with D unresolved. This CDR3 is built from 13 residues. CDR1 and CDR2 (germline): SGHTA, FQGNSA. V was trimmed by 1 base and J by 6 bases, leaving 8 bases between them. CDR3: CASSLDMGDTQYF. CDR3 nucleotide sequence: TGTGCCAGCAGCTTAGATATGGGTGATACGCAGTATTTT.

The J gene is TRBJ2-1, the V gene TRBV3-1; 9 bases are shared with TRBD2. The CDR3 runs 17 residues. The J segment lost 5 bases and the V segment lost 1 base, leaving 9 bases of the junction unmatched. Per the germline V gene, CDR1 is LGHDT and CDR2 is YNNKEL (reference sequence). CDR3 amino acids: CASSQASGGGANNEQFF. The CDR3 bases are TGTGCCAGCAGCCAAGCGAGCGGCGGGGGGGCCAACAATGAGCAGTTCTTC.

The chain's CDR3 is CASSQETEISTDTQYF. The DNA for the CDR3 is TGTGCCAGCAGCCAAGAGACGGAGATCAGCACAGATACGCAGTATTTT. This chain joins TRBV3-1 and TRBJ2-3; no reliable D call. Germline V gene lookup returns CDR1 LGHDT and CDR2 YNNKEL (reference sequence). CDR3 size: 16 residues. Trimming cost V 0 bases and J 0 bases, with 10 bases left between them.

This clonotype has a count of ten or more. The V and J genes are TRBV12-3 or TRBV12-4 and TRBJ2-5, with 8 bases fitting TRBD2. The junction had 8 bases not matched to a gene; V was cut back by 0 bases and J by 5 bases. This CDR3 has 16 residues. CDR3: CASSLAIAGRGETQYF. In DNA form, the CDR3 reads TGTGCCAGCAGTTTAGCTATAGCGGGAAGGGGGGAGACCCAGTACTTC.

The J gene is TRBJ2-1, the V gene TRBV5-5; D is ambiguous. V was cut by 4 bases and J by 2 bases, with 7 bases left in between. The germline gives CDR1 SGHKS, CDR2 YYEKEE (reference sequence). This CDR3 region has 13 residues. CDR3 sequence (DNA): TGTGCCAGCAGCCCCGGACCCTACAATGAGCAGTTCTTC. It encodes CASSPGPYNEQFF. Variable domain in full (rest from reference TRBV5-5 and TRBJ2-1): DAGVTQSPTHLIKTRGQQVTLRCSPISGHKSVSWYQQVLGQGPQFIFQYYEKEERGRGNFPDRFSARQFPNYSSELNVNALLLGDSALYLCASSPGPYNEQFFGPGTRLTVL.

This chain joins TRBV27 and TRBJ2-3, with 7 bases matching TRBD1. This CDR3 has 16 amino acids. The V segment lost 5 bases and the J segment 0 bases; nucleotides outside the gene matches: 8. Germline V lookup: CDR1 MNHEY, CDR2 SMNVEV (reference sequence). CDR3 sequence (DNA): TGTGCCAGCAGTGCCTTTACAGGGGTGAGCACAGATACGCAGTATTTT. Translated, it gives CASSAFTGVSTDTQYF.

This clonotype was counted ten times or more. The chain carries TRBV19 and TRBJ2-1, with D perhaps TRBD2 (7 bases). V shed 6 bases and J shed 2 bases, with 14 bases lying between them. Germline values: CDR1 LNHDA, CDR2 SQIVND (reference sequence). CDR3 length: 15 amino acids. The CDR3 coding sequence is TGTGCCAGTAGCCCAGGGGCGGGAGCCTACAATGAGCAGTTCTTC. As protein: CASSPGAGAYNEQFF.

This clonotype has more than one count but fewer than ten. This chain uses TRBV20-1 with TRBJ2-3; 8 nucleotides match TRBD2. This CDR3 is built from 11 residues. Trimming cost V 8 bases and J 5 bases; bases outside gene matches: 3. The V gene's germline CDR1 is DFQATT and CDR2 SNEGSKA (reference sequence). CDR3 sequence: CSTSGGDTQYF. CDR3 DNA: TGCAGTACCAGCGGGGGAGATACGCAGTATTTT.

This clonotype has ten or more counts. The rearrangement uses TRBV19 and TRBJ2-1; TRBD2 matches 11 bases. CDR3 length: 18 residues. J was trimmed by 10 bases and V by 6 bases; bases with no gene match: 20. The germline gives CDR1 LNHDA, CDR2 SQIVND (reference sequence). The CDR3 sequence is CASRASFSGTSGVGEQFF. In nucleotides, the CDR3 is TGTGCCAGTAGGGCTTCTTTCTCCGGGACTAGCGGAGTTGGGGAGCAGTTCTTC.

This clonotype was counted many times. This chain's CDR3 is CASSLGGSTEAFF. CDR3 nucleotides: TGTGCCAGCAGTTTAGGGGGGAGCACTGAAGCTTTCTTT. V gene TRBV12-3 or TRBV12-4 combines with J gene TRBJ1-1; weak D call: TRBD1 (5 bases). Deletions cut 1 base from V and 4 bases from J, with 7 bases between. The CDR3 is 13 amino acids.

This clonotype was picked up many times. This chain uses TRBV12-3 or TRBV12-4 with TRBJ1-1, with D perhaps matching TRBD1 (6 bases). Trimming shortened V by 5 bases and J by 11 bases, and 18 bases separated the two germline ends. This CDR3 comprises 13 residues. This chain's CDR3 is CASSPQGRGVAFF. CDR3 nucleotides: TGTGCCAGCAGTCCGCAGGGGCGAGGTGTTGCTTTCTTT.

There are many counts of this clonotype. The genes are TRBV6-6 and TRBJ2-1, with TRBD2 identical over 10 bases. Germline lookup yields CDR1 MNHNY and CDR2 SVGAGI (reference sequence). This CDR3 is built from 15 residues. With V trimmed by 7 bases and J by 7 bases, 10 bases remained unmatched. This CDR3 reads CASTPRASGRNEQFF. As DNA, the CDR3 is TGTGCCAGCACACCTAGGGCTAGCGGGAGAAATGAGCAGTTCTTC.

A few counts support this clonotype. This chain links TRBV5-1 with TRBJ1-2; 8 bases map to TRBD1. The CDR3 loop spans 13 amino acids. From germline, CDR1 is SGHRS and CDR2 YFSETQ. The junction had 5 bases not matched to a gene; V was cut back by 4 bases and J by 6 bases. This CDR3 reads CASSEDRANGYTF. The CDR3 DNA sequence: TGCGCCAGCAGCGAGGACAGGGCCAATGGCTACACCTTC.

This clonotype has more than one count but fewer than ten. J is TRBJ1-2 and V is TRBV5-4; D is unclear. The CDR3 is 14 residues long. The germline V gene has CDR1 SGHNT and CDR2 YYREEE (reference sequence). The V gene lost 4 bases and the J gene lost 2 bases, with 12 bases spanning the gap. This CDR3 is CASSPVGGNYGYTF. The CDR3 DNA follows: TGTGCCAGCAGCCCCGTGGGTGGAAACTATGGCTACACCTTC.

This chain uses TRBV11-2 with TRBJ2-2; D is unresolved. V was cut by 2 bases and J by 0 bases, with 7 bases left in between. The CDR3 runs 15 residues. Germline V gives CDR1 SGHAT, CDR2 FQNNGV. CDR3 region: CASSLYSTNTGELFF. In DNA, the CDR3 is TGTGCCAGCAGCTTATACAGCACGAACACCGGGGAGCTGTTTTTT.

This clonotype was observed a handful of times. The chain is built from TRBV5-4 and TRBJ1-6; D ambiguous. This CDR3 is 14 amino acids long. Per germline, CDR1 SGHNT and CDR2 YYREEE (reference sequence). Deletions cut 1 base from V and 5 bases from J, with 7 bases between. CDR3 amino acids: CASSLNGNNSPLHF. Here the CDR3 DNA reads TGTGCCAGCAGCTTGAACGGGAATAATTCACCCCTCCACTTT.

This clonotype was seen only a few times. The chain recombines TRBV3-1 with TRBJ2-7; D not certain. The CDR3 covers 13 residues. The V and J ends lost 4 bases and 5 bases respectively, with 12 bases between them. Per the germline V gene, CDR1 is LGHDT and CDR2 is YNNKEL (reference sequence). CDR3 region: CASSRWRNHEQYF. The DNA of the CDR3 is TGTGCCAGCAGCCGCTGGCGGAACCACGAGCAGTACTTC.

This clonotype was counted many times. This chain connects TRBV10-3 to TRBJ2-7, with D tentatively TRBD1 (7 bases). The CDR3 has 14 amino acids. V lost 8 bases to trimming and J lost 5 bases, with 19 bases between them. Per germline, CDR1 ENHRY and CDR2 SYGVKD. This chain's CDR3 is CAIAGGLTGHEQYF. The CDR3 DNA reads TGTGCCATCGCAGGGGGACTTACGGGGCACGAGCAGTACTTC.

This clonotype was counted at least ten times. This chain uses TRBV27 with TRBJ1-1; TRBD1 agrees at 8 bases. Germline values: CDR1 MNHEY, CDR2 SMNVEV (reference sequence). V lost 4 bases, J lost 3 bases, and 4 bases stayed unmatched. The CDR3 length is 14 residues. The CDR3 region is CASSSGGVYTEAFF. In DNA, the CDR3 is TGTGCCAGCAGTTCAGGGGGCGTATACACTGAAGCTTTCTTT.

This clonotype showed up just a few times. This rearrangement joins TRBV7-8 to TRBJ2-5; 9 bases align to TRBD1. This CDR3 spans 16 amino acids. Germline V gives CDR1 SGHVS, CDR2 FQNEAQ. Trimming removed 5 bases from V and 4 bases from J; junction bases left unmatched: 11. The CDR3 region has the DNA TGTGCCAGCAGCAAACAAACAGGGGGCGGCGGAGAGACCCAGTACTTC. Amino acids: CASSKQTGGGGETQYF.

The table lists this clonotype with many counts. The chain joins TRBV3-1 to TRBJ2-3; unclear D gene. The germline CDR1 and CDR2 sequences are LGHDT and YNNKEL (reference sequence). The V end was cut by 3 bases, the J end by 4 bases, with 11 bases between. The CDR3 is 14 amino acids. CDR3 residues: CASSHLSRPDTQYF. The CDR3 DNA follows: TGTGCCAGCAGCCATCTAAGCAGGCCAGATACGCAGTATTTT.

This clonotype showed up many times. The gene calls are TRBV7-9 and TRBJ1-1; D is undetermined. Trimming took off 1 base at V and 0 bases at J, with 6 bases between the two ends. From germline, CDR1 is SEHNR and CDR2 FQNEAQ (reference sequence). There are 14 residues in the CDR3. DNA for the CDR3: TGTGCCAGCAGCTTAGGGCAGTTGAACACTGAAGCTTTCTTT. It specifies CASSLGQLNTEAFF. Full variable domain (outside the CDR3, taken from reference TRBV7-9 and TRBJ1-1): DTGVSQNPRHKITKRGQNVTFRCDPISEHNRLYWYRQTLGQGPEFLTYFQNEAQLEKSRLLSDRFSAERPKGSFSTLEIQRTEQGDSAMYLCASSLGQLNTEAFFGQGTRLTVV.

The chain employs TRBV18 and TRBJ2-1; D perhaps matches TRBD2 (5 bases). Trimming stripped 2 bases from V and 4 bases from J, with 15 bases between. CDR1 and CDR2 from the germline V gene are KGHSH and LQKENI. The CDR3 runs to 16 residues. CDR3 amino acids: CASSPYLLARYNEQFF. Written as DNA, the CDR3 is TGTGCCAGCTCACCATACCTCCTAGCTAGATACAATGAGCAGTTCTTC.